These T cell receptor beta chains were read from a single sample in a study of blood T cell repertoires in COVID-19. The repertoire was sequenced with immunoSEQ multiplex PCR; TCRdb's copy has only in-frame clones and lacks some. The table records more than 65,000 clones, roughly four fifths of them present only once. Sequencing input: peripheral blood. The source of these receptors is a woman older than 75 with acute or convalescent COVID-19. The CDR3 runs from the conserved cysteine through the conserved F or W. D genes are given only for firm matches. Clone size is stated in some rows and not others, as once, few, many or a class when expanded.

clone_size,v_call,d_call,j_call,cdr3_length,cdr3_aa,cdr3_nt
NA,TRBV30,TRBD2,TRBJ2-5,13,CAWTSGGGGTQYF,TGTGCCTGGACTAGCGGGGGCGGGGGGACCCAGTACTTC
few,TRBV9,NA,TRBJ2-5,13,CASSPPREETQYF,TGTGCCAGCAGCCCCCCGCGGGAAGAGACCCAGTACTTC
NA,TRBV7-9,NA,TRBJ1-1,13,CASSLGSDTEAFF,TGTGCCAGCAGCTTAGGGTCGGACACTGAAGCTTTCTTT
few,TRBV7-9,NA,TRBJ2-1,16,CASSFTRGVAYNEQFF,TGTGCCAGCAGCTTCACCAGGGGCGTTGCGTACAATGAGCAGTTCTTC
NA,TRBV18,TRBD1,TRBJ2-1,15,CASSRTGLPSNEQFF,TGTGCCAGCTCACGGACAGGACTCCCTAGTAATGAGCAGTTCTTC
once,TRBV6-6,NA,TRBJ2-1,15,CASSGTAGPYNEQFF,TGTGCCAGCAGCGGGACTGCGGGCCCTTACAATGAGCAGTTCTTC
NA,TRBV11-2,NA,TRBJ2-5,15,CASSLESYTEETQYF,TGTGCCAGCAGCTTAGAATCTTACACCGAAGAGACCCAGTACTTC
NA,TRBV11-1,NA,TRBJ1-1,13,CASSLQENTEAFF,TGTGCCAGCAGCTTGCAGGAGAACACTGAAGCTTTCTTT
NA,TRBV2,TRBD2,TRBJ2-3,15,CASRRLAGGTDTQYF,TGTGCCAGCAGGAGACTAGCGGGGGGCACAGATACGCAGTATTTT
NA,TRBV14,NA,TRBJ2-3,14,CASSQRQRTDTQYF,TGTGCCAGCAGCCAGAGACAACGCACAGATACGCAGTATTTT
NA,TRBV5-6,NA,TRBJ2-5,15,CASSRRDSSPETQYF,TGTGCCAGCAGCCGCCGGGACTCGAGCCCAGAGACCCAGTACTTC
NA,TRBV19,TRBD1,TRBJ1-1,16,CASSPRQGAGVTEAFF,TGTGCCAGTAGTCCACGACAGGGGGCTGGTGTAACTGAAGCTTTCTTT
NA,TRBV5-1,TRBD1,TRBJ2-7,14,CASSSYRGLGEQYF,TGCGCCAGCAGCTCATACAGGGGGCTGGGAGAGCAGTACTTC
NA,TRBV9,NA,TRBJ2-7,15,CASSVGPGDSYEQYF,TGTGCCAGCAGCGTAGGTCCGGGGGACTCCTACGAGCAGTACTTC
NA,TRBV7-2,NA,TRBJ1-6,12,CASSLALSPLHF,TGTGCCAGCAGCTTAGCCCTTTCACCCCTCCACTTT
NA,TRBV7-7,NA,TRBJ2-5,14,CASSPQVYQETQYF,TGTGCTAGCAGCCCACAGGTCTACCAAGAGACCCAGTACTTC
NA,TRBV10-1,NA,TRBJ2-2,15,CASSDGGADTGELFF,TGCGCCAGCAGTGATGGCGGGGCCGACACCGGGGAGCTGTTTTTT
NA,TRBV10-2,NA,TRBJ1-1,14,CASTEMRENTEAFF,TGCGCCAGCACCGAAATGAGGGAGAACACTGAAGCTTTCTTT
NA,TRBV9,NA,TRBJ2-7,14,CASSVREFAGEQYF,TGTGCCAGCAGCGTAAGGGAGTTTGCGGGCGAGCAGTACTTC
few,TRBV5-1,NA,TRBJ2-7,18,CASSFQEGAASRGNEQYF,TGCGCCAGCAGCTTCCAGGAAGGGGCCGCGTCCCGGGGGAACGAGCAGTACTTC
once,TRBV12-3/TRBV12-4,TRBD2,TRBJ2-1,12,CASSLPLAGQFF,TGTGCCAGCAGTTTACCTCTAGCGGGGCAGTTCTTC
once,TRBV5-6,NA,TRBJ2-7,16,CASSGDSGSLSYEQYF,TGTGCCAGCAGCGGGGACTCGGGCTCCTTGTCCTACGAGCAGTACTTC
few,TRBV5-1,TRBD1,TRBJ2-5,14,CASSLTGAQETQYF,TGCGCCAGCAGCTTGACAGGGGCCCAAGAGACCCAGTACTTC
NA,TRBV6-5,NA,TRBJ1-2,13,CASREGGDYGYTF,TGTGCCAGCAGGGAGGGTGGAGACTATGGCTACACCTTC
NA,TRBV5-4,NA,TRBJ2-1,13,CASSGTGSNEQFF,TGTGCCAGCAGCGGAACAGGCAGCAATGAGCAGTTCTTC
NA,TRBV6-5,NA,TRBJ1-1,14,CASGVKRGAGRAFF,TGTGCCAGCGGGGTCAAAAGGGGCGCGGGAAGGGCTTTCTTT
NA,TRBV12-5,TRBD1,TRBJ2-5,14,CASGLTGGGETQYF,TGTGCTAGTGGTTTGACAGGGGGCGGAGAGACCCAGTACTTC
few,TRBV3-1/TRBV3-2,NA,TRBJ1-5,16,CASSQGPGTSNQPQHF,TGTGCCAGCAGCCAAGGCCCGGGAACCTCCAATCAGCCCCAGCATTTT
once,TRBV7-2,NA,TRBJ1-5,15,CASSLAGGAGQPQHF,TGTGCCAGCAGCTTAGCTGGGGGGGCAGGGCAGCCCCAGCATTTT
NA,TRBV19,NA,TRBJ2-3,17,CASSTPKSRGDTDTQYF,TGTGCCAGTAGTACCCCAAAATCGCGGGGAGACACAGATACGCAGTATTTT
NA,TRBV21-1,NA,TRBJ2-1,16,CASSKVTRRAYNEQFF,TGTGCCAGCAGCAAAGTGACCAGGCGGGCCTACAATGAGCAGTTCTTC
NA,TRBV5-1,TRBD1,TRBJ2-7,15,CASSSQTGSVYEQYF,TGCGCCAGCAGCTCGCAGACAGGGTCCGTCTACGAGCAGTACTTC
medium-sized,TRBV7-3,NA,TRBJ2-1,15,CASSHSGGSYNEQFF,TGTGCCAGCAGCCATAGCGGCGGCTCCTACAATGAGCAGTTCTTC
NA,TRBV10-1,TRBD1,TRBJ2-5,13,CASSDRGHETQYF,TGCGCCAGCAGTGACAGGGGGCATGAGACCCAGTACTTC
NA,TRBV6-5,TRBD2,TRBJ2-1,15,CASRTPGTSVNEQFF,TGTGCCAGCAGGACACCCGGGACTAGCGTCAATGAGCAGTTCTTC
few,TRBV12-3/TRBV12-4,TRBD1,TRBJ1-1,13,CASSRDSNTEAFF,TGTGCCAGCAGTCGGGACAGTAACACTGAAGCTTTCTTT
once,TRBV5-1,NA,TRBJ2-1,16,CASSSTLRSFGDEQFF,TGCGCCAGCAGCTCCACCTTGAGGTCATTCGGGGATGAGCAGTTCTTC
few,TRBV6-5,TRBD1,TRBJ1-5,15,CASSPDRGRSQPQHF,TGTGCCAGCAGCCCGGACAGGGGTAGGAGTCAGCCCCAGCATTTT
few,TRBV9,TRBD2,TRBJ2-5,17,CASSVAGAGGLQETQYF,TGTGCCAGCAGCGTAGCAGGAGCGGGGGGTCTCCAAGAGACCCAGTACTTC
NA,TRBV6-5,TRBD2,TRBJ2-5,16,CASSSVLAGDQETQYF,TGTGCCAGCAGTTCGGTACTAGCGGGGGACCAAGAGACCCAGTACTTC
few,TRBV7-9,TRBD1,TRBJ2-7,14,CASSFPQGAGEQYF,TGTGCCAGCAGCTTCCCACAGGGGGCCGGCGAGCAGTACTTC
NA,TRBV20-1,TRBD1,TRBJ2-7,14,CSARVGDRVYEQYF,TGCAGTGCTCGTGTGGGGGACAGGGTCTACGAGCAGTACTTC
once,TRBV7-3,TRBD2,TRBJ2-3,15,CASSLQAGVVDTQYF,TGTGCCAGCAGCTTACAAGCGGGGGTGGTAGATACGCAGTATTTT
NA,TRBV7-8,NA,TRBJ2-1,12,CASSSRSNEQFF,TGTGCCAGCAGCTCACGGAGCAATGAGCAGTTCTTC
NA,TRBV5-6,TRBD1,TRBJ1-6,19,CASSSRDRGMSSYNSPLHF,TGTGCCAGCAGCTCCCGGGACAGGGGAATGAGTTCCTATAATTCACCCCTCCACTTT